This TCR beta chain was observed in a study of T-cell reconstitution after alpha-beta-depleted transplantation in children. Study-wide findings and caveats: T-cell numbers and diversity one year post-transplant derived largely from freshly generated T cells. Expanded clones from the graft, numbering several hundred, reportedly supplied alpha-beta T cells about two months after transplant. Surviving recipient T cells and thymic progenitors produced the high day-60 TCRbeta diversity seen in some patients.

Germline V gene sequence: CDR1 KGHSH, CDR2 LQKENI. The CDR3 runs 13 residues. Trimming removed 2 bases at V and 6 bases at J, with 11 bases between. Unique molecular identifiers tagged the TCRbeta library. TCRdb used MiXCR to reprocess the PCR reads, holding one entry per CDR3 protein. The sample contains fewer than 700,000 distinct CDR3 sequences, 23% of which appear only once. For this clonotype: Its antigen is unidentified.

V is TRBV18 and J is TRBJ2-7, with a tentative D call TRBD1 (6 bases). The source of this sequence is a boy in the first two years of life who had a stem cell transplant for acute myeloid leukemia, so the T cells may come from the graft donor. The sequenced sample was PBMCs, mostly from graft donor cells, obtained 360 days after TCRalphabeta/CD19-depleted stem cell transplant. The CDR3 loop reads CASSPIEGGEQYF. The DNA of the CDR3 is TGTGCCAGCTCACCAATCGAAGGGGGCGAGCAGTACTTC.